The clone carrying this T cell receptor (beta chain) was seen ten or more times. Its antigen is as yet unknown. TCRdb recomputed calls from the 5' RACE reads with MiXCR, one row per CDR3 protein. In the table there are around 490,000 distinct CDR3 sequences, roughly 5.2% of which are singletons. This specimen belongs to a study of CD8 T cells in ankylosing spondylitis. Whole-study results and caveats: Ankylosing spondylitis blood appeared to be characterized by a TCR beta motif of fewer than ten highly homologous variants.

Germline CDR1 and CDR2: SGHVS and FQNEAQ. This CDR3 is built from 14 residues. The V and J ends lost 2 bases and 3 bases, in that order; junction bases with no gene match: 3. The sequenced sample was blood, either unsorted or a sorted T cell fraction (not recorded which). The sequence was collected from a male donor with ankylosing spondylitis. The rearrangement uses TRBV7-8 and TRBJ1-2, with TRBD1 matching over 7 bases. In DNA, the CDR3 is TGTGCCAGCAGCTTAAGGGGGCCGCACTATGGCTACACCTTC. It specifies CASSLRGPHYGYTF.